Described below is a single T cell receptor beta chain sequence and its context. Its matching antigen is unknown. Mismatch with germline at one junction end may stem from a read error. This sample is part of a study of cytomegalovirus exposure and HLA in healthy donors. Looking at the study overall: The 95 to 150 validation repertoires and the 666 first-cohort repertoires shared a platform, a later analysis reported.

The study, taken as a whole, reports: Associated with cytomegalovirus, according to the listing, were around 160 TCR beta chains. Later, an analysis found that TCR clusters from the first cohort tended to co-occur in the roughly 110 validation repertoires.

Clones were read by immunoSEQ multiplex PCR, and TCRdb kept only the in-frame ones, dropping some. The sample consists of about 110,000 clones, more than 90% of them appearing once. The TCR was taken from a young woman in good health and CMV-seronegative. The sequencing sample was made of PBMCs.

CDR3 coding DNA: TGCGCCGGGGGAGGGGGAAGCAGGGGTAATTCTGGGGCCAACGTCCTGACTTTC. Protein: CAGGGGSRGNSGANVLTF. The chain employs TRBV10-3 and TRBJ2-6, with D perhaps matching TRBD2 (7 bases). Germline V gene sequence: CDR1 ENHRY, CDR2 SYGVKD. The CDR3 totals 18 residues.